The 22 T cell receptor beta chains given below trace back to one sample, sequenced in a study of blood T cell repertoires in COVID-19. Method: immunoSEQ multiplex PCR; TCRdb's copy keeps in-frame clones and lacks some. The sample lists just over 95,000 clones, 82% occurring once. The sequenced sample consisted of peripheral blood. The receptors here all came from an older man with acute or convalescent COVID-19.

This chain joins TRBV2 and TRBJ2-6; D possibly corresponds to TRBD1 (5 bases). Trimming removed 6 bases at V and 0 bases at J, with 12 bases between. CDR1 is SNHLY and CDR2 is FYNNEI in the germline V gene. The CDR3 covers 16 residues. This CDR3 reads CASRRQGSSGANVLTF. The CDR3 DNA is TGTGCCAGCAGGAGGCAGGGCTCCTCTGGGGCCAACGTCCTGACTTTC.

With respect to this clone: Other DNA sequences from this sample encode an identical CDR3 as well. The chain is built from TRBV25-1 and TRBJ1-4, with TRBD1 matching over 7 bases. The germline CDR1 and CDR2 sequences are MGHDK and SYGVNS. The CDR3 length is 13 residues. Unmatched junction bases numbered 2, after V lost 2 bases and J lost 8 bases. The CDR3 DNA reads as TGTGCCAGCAGTGAACGCAGGGGGGAAAAACTGTTTTTT. Its protein is CASSERRGEKLFF.

The chain combines TRBV7-2 with TRBJ2-7, with no clear D. The V gene's germline CDR1 is SGHTA and CDR2 FQGNSA. The CDR3 contains 12 residues. V shed 5 bases and J shed 0 bases, with 5 bases lying between them. The CDR3 DNA follows: TGTGCCAGCAGCGCGAGCTCCTACGAGCAGTACTTC. Its translation: CASSASSYEQYF.

The chain combines TRBV28 with TRBJ2-7; 7 nucleotides agree with TRBD2. Per germline, CDR1 MDHEN and CDR2 SYDVKM. CDR3 length: 15 amino acids. Losses at the gene ends were 7 bases for V and 3 bases for J; bases not matched to a gene: 12. The CDR3, as DNA: TGTGCCAGCAACAGTTTCCCCAGCGGGGACTACGAGCAGTACTTC. This sequence encodes CASNSFPSGDYEQYF.

CDR3 amino acids: CASSQDRPTGMLPDTQYF. The CDR3 DNA reads TGCGCCAGCAGCCAAGATCGACCGACAGGGATGCTACCAGATACGCAGTATTTT. The chain couples TRBV4-3 to TRBJ2-3; 7 positions agree with TRBD1. Trimming removed 0 bases from V and 4 bases from J; junction bases left unmatched: 13. Looked up from germline, CDR1 is LGHNA and CDR2 is YSLEER. CDR3 length equals 18 residues.

This clone was seen a single time. The V call is TRBV5-1, the J call TRBJ1-1; TRBD1 matches 10 bases. Trimming at V came to 2 bases and at J to 5 bases, leaving 6 bases not matched to a gene. This CDR3 has 15 amino acids. Germline V gene data show CDR1 as SGHRS and CDR2 as YFSETQ. Here the CDR3 reads CASSFGQGGNTEAFF. The CDR3 DNA reads TGCGCCAGCAGCTTCGGACAGGGGGGAAATACTGAAGCTTTCTTT.

The chain carries TRBV7-8 and TRBJ1-5; the D is unclear. CDR1 is SGHVS and CDR2 is FQNEAQ in the germline V gene. This CDR3 comprises 15 residues. V was clipped by 0 bases and J by 0 bases, with 6 bases between them. The CDR3, as DNA: TGTGCCAGCAGCTTAGCGAGATTTAGCAATCAGCCCCAGCATTTT. This sequence encodes CASSLARFSNQPQHF.

The CDR3 sequence is CASSQVEVANYGYTF. The CDR3 DNA is TGCGCCAGCAGCCAAGTCGAGGTAGCTAACTATGGCTACACCTTC. This chain links TRBV4-3 with TRBJ1-2; D remains ambiguous. V was clipped by 1 base and J by 0 bases, with 9 bases between them. The CDR3 covers 15 residues. In germline, CDR1 is LGHNA, CDR2 YSLEER.

This clone came up once. The chain links TRBV5-1 to TRBJ1-3, with a possible D match to TRBD1 (5 bases). The V gene lost 2 bases and the J gene lost 3 bases, with 6 bases spanning the gap. The CDR3 sequence is 13 residues long. Germline CDR1 and CDR2: SGHRS and YFSETQ. The CDR3 loop reads CASSLDSGNTIYF. The DNA of the CDR3 is TGCGCCAGCAGCTTAGACAGTGGAAACACCATATATTTT.

CDR3 DNA sequence: TGTGCCAGCAGCTTAGCAGGGGTCAGGACTGAAGCTTTCTTT. Translated, it gives CASSLAGVRTEAFF. J is TRBJ1-1 and V is TRBV7-9, with D possibly matching TRBD1 (5 bases). The length of the CDR3 is 14 residues. Germline loops: CDR1 SEHNR, CDR2 FQNEAQ (reference sequence). Trimming cost V 0 bases and J 5 bases, with 10 bases left between them.

CDR3 loop: CASSQQGASGYTF. The DNA of the CDR3 is TGTGCCAGCAGCCAACAGGGGGCGAGTGGCTACACCTTC. This chain links TRBV5-6 with TRBJ1-2, with 9 bases fitting TRBD1. V gave up 4 bases and J gave up 7 bases; unmatched junction bases: 5. Germline V gene data show CDR1 as SGHDT and CDR2 as YYEEEE. The CDR3 runs to 13 residues.

The rearrangement links TRBV19 to TRBJ2-3, with TRBD1 matching 7 bases. Germline V lookup: CDR1 LNHDA, CDR2 SQIVND (reference sequence). This CDR3 is built from 14 residues. V lost 6 bases to trimming and J lost 4 bases; unmatched junction nucleotides: 7. The CDR3 loop is CASSHDRVPDTQYF. The CDR3 DNA reads TGTGCCAGTAGCCATGACAGGGTTCCAGATACGCAGTATTTT.

The chain couples TRBV7-9 to TRBJ1-4; D not resolved. The V gene lost 5 bases and the J gene lost 5 bases, with 12 bases spanning the gap. From germline, CDR1 is SEHNR and CDR2 FQNEAQ (reference sequence). This CDR3 is 14 amino acids long. The CDR3 nucleotides read TGTGCCAGCAGCCTACGGGAGCCGAATGAAAAACTGTTTTTT. This translates into CASSLREPNEKLFF.

This chain uses TRBV11-2 with TRBJ2-3; 10 bases align to TRBD2. The germline V gene has CDR1 SGHAT and CDR2 FQNNGV. There are 16 residues in the CDR3. V lost 1 base and J lost 6; bases outside the gene matches: 7. The CDR3 coding sequence is TGTGCCAGCAGCTTAGTGGGAGGACTAGCGGTGGATACGCAGTATTTT. Amino acids: CASSLVGGLAVDTQYF.

The genes are TRBV6-5 and TRBJ1-2, with TRBD1 as a possible D gene (6 bases). This CDR3 region has 14 residues. Per germline, CDR1 MNHEY and CDR2 SVGAGI. Trimming left V 5 bases short and J 5 bases short, with 15 bases between. Here the CDR3 DNA reads TGTGCCAGCAGTCGGGGGGCCCCCCCATATGGCTACACCTTC. Its protein is CASSRGAPPYGYTF.

This chain connects TRBV5-6 to TRBJ2-7; the D gene is possibly TRBD1 (6 bases). Germline CDR1 is SGHDT and CDR2 is YYEEEE. The CDR3 is 14 residues long. The V end was cut by 1 base, the J end by 4 bases, with 12 bases between. In DNA, the CDR3 is TGTGCCAGCAGCTTGTCGGGACACCCTTACGAGCAGTACTTC. This translates into CASSLSGHPYEQYF.

This chain links TRBV6-5 with TRBJ1-5, with 12 nucleotides matching TRBD1. Germline V gene sequence: CDR1 MNHEY, CDR2 SVGAGI. CDR3 length: 15 amino acids. The V segment lost 6 bases and the J segment 6 bases; nucleotides outside the gene matches: 6. CDR3 sequence reads: CASRPGQGASQPQHF. CDR3 in DNA: TGTGCCAGCAGGCCGGGACAGGGGGCCTCTCAGCCCCAGCATTTT.

V gene TRBV4-3 combines with J gene TRBJ1-5, with D hard to call. The CDR3 covers 16 residues. Per the germline V gene, CDR1 is LGHNA and CDR2 is YSLEER. The V and J ends lost 0 bases and 6 bases respectively, with 15 bases between them. The CDR3 DNA follows: TGCGCCAGCAGCCAAGAATGGAGGGTACGGACTCAGCCCCAGCATTTT. This encodes CASSQEWRVRTQPQHF.

CDR3 sequence: CASSLSGGPSETQYF. The DNA of the CDR3 is TGTGCCAGCAGCTTAAGCGGGGGCCCTTCAGAGACCCAGTACTTC. The rearrangement joins TRBV11-2 to TRBJ2-5, with TRBD2 identical over 8 bases. This CDR3 is 15 amino acids long. V lost 2 bases to trimming and J lost 4 bases; unmatched junction nucleotides: 6. Looked up from germline, CDR1 is SGHAT and CDR2 is FQNNGV.

V and J are TRBV4-1 and TRBJ2-1, with 16 bases matching TRBD2. CDR1 and CDR2 (germline): MGHRA, YSYEKL. The junction had 7 bases not matched to a gene; V was cut back by 1 base and J by 7 bases. This CDR3 comprises 18 residues. In DNA form, the CDR3 reads TGCGCCAGCAGCCAAGTGGGGACTAGCGGGGGGGCTTTGAATGAGCAGTTCTTC. This encodes CASSQVGTSGGALNEQFF.

This clone was picked up a small number of times. This chain links TRBV3-1 (or the pseudogene TRBV3-2) with TRBJ1-5; the D gene is possibly TRBD1 (6 bases). This CDR3 comprises 15 residues. Trimming took off 3 bases at V and 7 bases at J, with 16 bases between the two ends. CDR1 LGHDT and CDR2 YNNKEL come from the germline V gene (reference sequence). CDR3 sequence: CASSQSGGGGQPQHF. DNA for the CDR3: TGTGCCAGCAGCCAGTCTGGGGGAGGGGGACAGCCCCAGCATTTT.

This clone occurred a few times. This chain joins TRBV30 and TRBJ1-6; 8 nucleotides match TRBD1. Germline V lookup: CDR1 GTSNPN, CDR2 SVGIG (reference sequence). Unmatched junction bases numbered 6, after V lost 6 bases and J lost 2 bases. The CDR3 is made up of 15 amino acids. The CDR3 DNA follows: TGTGCCTGTCAAGTACAGGGGGCCTATAATTCACCCCTCCACTTT. It is translated as CACQVQGAYNSPLHF. Variable domain in full (rest from reference TRBV30 and TRBJ1-6): SQTIHQWPATLVQPVGSPLSLECTVEGTSNPNLYWYRQAAGRGLQLLFYSVGIGQISSEVPQNLSASRPQDRQFILSSKKLLLSDSGFYLCACQVQGAYNSPLHFGNGTRLTVT.